This TCR beta chain was sequenced in a study of HIV-infected patients and healthy controls. For the study at large: Early therapy brought no consistent CD8 count shift, though the CD4:CD8 ratio rose a little. Viral load fell to undetectable in 11 of 16 patients by the second blood draw.

The CDR3 runs to 15 residues. V was shortened by 6 bases and J by 2 bases, with 16 bases between the two germline ends. General study results and limits: HIV-infected patients shared fewer CDR3 sequences between individuals than healthy controls.

Note on this clonotype: Its antigen is currently unknown.

About 480 ng RNA was reverse transcribed with alpha and beta constant-region primers. Using multiplexing indices, alpha and beta chain libraries were generated apart by chain-specific third strand synthesis. A single record per CDR3 protein comes from TCRdb applying MiXCR to the 5' RACE reads. The sample has roughly 4,000 distinct CDR3 sequences; 25% to 30% are singletons. Antiretroviral therapy had run roughly three months, about 14 weeks, before follow-up blood collection. Whole blood was used without fractionation, so all unsorted peripheral T cells were included. The chain has TRBV12-3 or TRBV12-4 and TRBJ1-2; D unresolved. Here the sequenced sample was blood, taken during antiretroviral therapy. This TCR was sampled from an adult with HIV infection. Here the CDR3 DNA reads TGTGCCAGCAGCCCGGCGGGGAAAGGGAACTATGGCTACACCTTC. It translates to CASSPAGKGNYGYTF.